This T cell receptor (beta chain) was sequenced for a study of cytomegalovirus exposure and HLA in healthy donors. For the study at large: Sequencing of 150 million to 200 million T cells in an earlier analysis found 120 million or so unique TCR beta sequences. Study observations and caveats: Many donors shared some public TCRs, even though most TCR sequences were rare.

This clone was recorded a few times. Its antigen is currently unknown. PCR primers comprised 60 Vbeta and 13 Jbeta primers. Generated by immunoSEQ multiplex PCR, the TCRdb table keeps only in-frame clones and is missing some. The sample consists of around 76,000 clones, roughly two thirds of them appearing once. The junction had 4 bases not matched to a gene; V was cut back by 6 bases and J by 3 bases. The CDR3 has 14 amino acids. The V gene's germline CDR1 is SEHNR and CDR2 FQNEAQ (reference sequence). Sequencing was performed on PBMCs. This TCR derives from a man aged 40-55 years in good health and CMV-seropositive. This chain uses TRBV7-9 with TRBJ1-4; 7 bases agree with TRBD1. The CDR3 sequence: CASRRGQPNEKLFF. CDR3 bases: TGTGCCAGCAGGAGGGGACAGCCTAATGAAAAACTGTTTTTT.